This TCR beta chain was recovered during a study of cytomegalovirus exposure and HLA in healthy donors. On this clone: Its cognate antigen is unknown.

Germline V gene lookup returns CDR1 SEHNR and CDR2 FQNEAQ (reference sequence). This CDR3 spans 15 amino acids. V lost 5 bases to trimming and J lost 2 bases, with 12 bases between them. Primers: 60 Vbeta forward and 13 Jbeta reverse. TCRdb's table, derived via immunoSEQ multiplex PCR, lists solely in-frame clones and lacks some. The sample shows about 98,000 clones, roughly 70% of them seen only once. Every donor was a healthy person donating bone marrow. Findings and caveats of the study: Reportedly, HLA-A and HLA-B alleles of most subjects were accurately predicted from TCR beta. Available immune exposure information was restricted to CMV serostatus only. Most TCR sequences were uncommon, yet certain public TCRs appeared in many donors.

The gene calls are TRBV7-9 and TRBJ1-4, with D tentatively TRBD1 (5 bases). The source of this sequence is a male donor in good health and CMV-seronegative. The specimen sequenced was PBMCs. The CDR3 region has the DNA TGTGCCAGCAGCCGCTTCGGGGGTACTAATGAAAAACTGTTTTTT. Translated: CASSRFGGTNEKLFF.